The rows below give T cell receptor beta chains drawn from one sample of a study of identical twins. TCRdb recomputed calls from the 5' RACE reads with MiXCR, one row per CDR3 protein. The repertoire holds some 660,000 distinct CDR3 sequences, with around 8.3% as singletons. These data also formed part of another study, on yellow fever vaccine responses in identical twins.

Material: PBMCs. The receptors originated from a woman aged 18-29 years in good health. Each CDR3 is given with its conserved first and last residue. The D gene is left open where the match is weak. Clone size is given for some rows only: seen once, a few or many times, or a class if the clone is expanded.

abundance	j_gene	len	v_gene	d_gene	CDR3aa	CDR3nt
many	TRBJ1-1	15	TRBV12-3/TRBV12-4	TRBD1	CASSLATGGLTEAFF	TGTGCCAGCAGTTTAGCGACAGGGGGCTTAACTGAAGCTTTCTTT
.	TRBJ2-1	15	TRBV20-1	TRBD2	CSAQEGGGAYNEQFF	TGCAGTGCTCAAGAGGGCGGGGGGGCATACAATGAGCAGTTCTTC
many	TRBJ2-2	13	TRBV6-2/TRBV6-3	.	CASSYGVTGELFF	TGTGCCAGCAGTTACGGGGTCACCGGGGAGCTGTTTTTT
.	TRBJ2-1	13	TRBV18	TRBD1	CASARQGLNEQFF	TGTGCCAGCGCGAGACAGGGTCTAAATGAGCAGTTCTTC
.	TRBJ2-7	14	TRBV27	.	CASSPVRDSFEQYF	TGTGCCAGCAGTCCTGTAAGGGACTCGTTCGAGCAGTACTTC
.	TRBJ2-1	15	TRBV5-1	.	CASSSGRTTNNEQFF	TGCGCCAGCAGCTCGGGTAGGACCACAAACAATGAGCAGTTCTTC
few	TRBJ2-3	15	TRBV25-1	.	CASSERDIVKDTQYF	TGTGCCAGCAGTGAAAGGGACATCGTAAAAGATACGCAGTATTTT
.	TRBJ2-1	15	TRBV6-2/TRBV6-3	TRBD2	CASSKGLAVYNEQFF	TGTGCCAGCAGTAAGGGACTAGCGGTCTACAATGAGCAGTTCTTC
.	TRBJ1-2	14	TRBV5-4	.	CASSLGQSTYGYTF	TGTGCCAGCAGCTTGGGACAGAGTACATATGGCTACACCTTC
many	TRBJ2-1	12	TRBV18	.	CASSPSNSEQFF	TGTGCCAGCTCACCGTCAAATTCTGAGCAGTTCTTC
few	TRBJ2-1	15	TRBV28	.	CASTPPPSSYNEQFF	TGTGCCAGCACCCCTCCTCCTAGCTCCTACAATGAGCAGTTCTTC
.	TRBJ2-1	14	TRBV29-1	TRBD1	CSVRDRASYNEQFF	TGCAGCGTCCGGGACAGGGCTTCCTACAATGAGCAGTTCTTC
.	TRBJ2-7	16	TRBV4-3	TRBD2	CASSQDVSGGTYEQYF	TGCGCCAGCAGCCAAGATGTAAGCGGGGGGACCTACGAGCAGTACTTC
few	TRBJ1-2	13	TRBV4-2	.	CASSQAVSKGYTF	TGTGCCAGCAGCCAAGCCGTTTCTAAGGGCTACACCTTC
.	TRBJ2-5	16	TRBV5-1	.	CASSKQLAALQETRYF	TGCGCCAGCAGCAAACAACTAGCAGCTCTACAAGAGACCCGGTACTTC
few	TRBJ1-1	11	TRBV10-3	.	CAIGQDTEAFF	TGTGCCATCGGCCAGGACACTGAAGCTTTCTTT
.	TRBJ2-3	16	TRBV11-2	.	CASSSPWGEFTDTQYF	TGTGCCAGCAGTTCCCCGTGGGGGGAGTTCACAGATACGCAGTATTTT
.	TRBJ1-1	15	TRBV12-3/TRBV12-4	TRBD1	CASSPGTGLMGEAFF	TGTGCCAGCAGTCCCGGGACAGGCCTTATGGGTGAAGCTTTCTTT
few	TRBJ2-7	14	TRBV7-3	.	CASSLTGTATEQYF	TGTGCCAGCAGCTTAACTGGTACTGCTACCGAGCAGTACTTC
.	TRBJ2-7	15	TRBV28	TRBD2	CASSLMREGPYEQYF	TGTGCCAGCAGTTTAATGCGGGAGGGCCCCTACGAGCAGTACTTC
.	TRBJ2-1	15	TRBV7-2	.	CASSPIGLGADEQFF	TGTGCCAGCAGCCCCATTGGCCTTGGGGCCGATGAGCAGTTCTTC
.	TRBJ2-7	18	TRBV20-1	TRBD2	CSARGQTGLSGRGYEQYF	TGCAGTGCTAGAGGCCAAACAGGGCTTAGCGGGAGAGGCTACGAGCAGTACTTC
many	TRBJ2-2	12	TRBV29-1	.	CSVDRGAGELFF	TGCAGCGTTGACAGGGGAGCCGGGGAGCTGTTTTTT
few	TRBJ2-7	15	TRBV27	TRBD2	CASSLLTSGSDEQYF	TGTGCCAGCAGTTTGTTGACTAGCGGGAGCGACGAGCAGTACTTC
.	TRBJ1-5	15	TRBV7-6	.	CASSLSQGFNQPQHF	TGTGCCAGCAGCTTATCTCAGGGGTTCAATCAGCCCCAGCATTTT
few	TRBJ1-4	13	TRBV7-9	.	CASSLSGVEKLFF	TGTGCCAGCAGCTTATCAGGGGTCGAAAAACTGTTTTTT